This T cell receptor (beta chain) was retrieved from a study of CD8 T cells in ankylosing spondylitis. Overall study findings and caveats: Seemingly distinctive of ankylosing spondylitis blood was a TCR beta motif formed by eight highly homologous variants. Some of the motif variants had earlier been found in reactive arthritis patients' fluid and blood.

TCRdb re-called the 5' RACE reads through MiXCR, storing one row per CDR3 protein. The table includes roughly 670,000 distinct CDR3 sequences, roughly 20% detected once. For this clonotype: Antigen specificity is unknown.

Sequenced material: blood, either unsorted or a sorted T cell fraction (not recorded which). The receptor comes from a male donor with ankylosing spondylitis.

The CDR3 coding sequence is TGTGCCAGCAGGCCTCCCGCTTGGACCACTGAAGCTTTCTTT. It translates to CASRPPAWTTEAFF. The chain is built from TRBV6-2 or TRBV6-3 and TRBJ1-1; D ambiguous. Trimming stripped 6 bases from V and 4 bases from J, with 15 bases between. Per the germline V gene, CDR1 is MNHEY and CDR2 is SVGEGT. The CDR3 is made up of 14 amino acids.